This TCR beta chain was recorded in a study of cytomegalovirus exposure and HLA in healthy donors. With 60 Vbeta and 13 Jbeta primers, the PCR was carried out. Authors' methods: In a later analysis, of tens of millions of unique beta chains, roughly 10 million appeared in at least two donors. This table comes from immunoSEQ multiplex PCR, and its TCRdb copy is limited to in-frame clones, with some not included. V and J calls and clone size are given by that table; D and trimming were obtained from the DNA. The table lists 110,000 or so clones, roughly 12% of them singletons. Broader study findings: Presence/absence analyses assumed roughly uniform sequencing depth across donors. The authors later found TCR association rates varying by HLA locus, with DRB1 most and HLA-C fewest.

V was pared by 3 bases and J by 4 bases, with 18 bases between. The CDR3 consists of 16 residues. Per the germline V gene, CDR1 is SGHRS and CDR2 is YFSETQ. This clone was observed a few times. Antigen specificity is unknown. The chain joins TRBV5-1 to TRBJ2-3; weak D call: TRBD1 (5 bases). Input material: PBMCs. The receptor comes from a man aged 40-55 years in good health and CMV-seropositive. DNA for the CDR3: TGCGCCAGCAGCTGGGGCCGGGCTTTGGGGTCAGATACGCAGTATTTT. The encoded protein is CASSWGRALGSDTQYF.